This T cell receptor beta chain is from a study of cytomegalovirus exposure and HLA in healthy donors (dated by TCRdb to 2015 to 2018). The study in broad terms: An earlier analysis of 587 of the donors reported approximately 280 Gb of sequence data and roughly 120 million unique TCR beta sequences obtained from around 170 million T cells. About 300 gigabases of sequencing data and approximately 84 million unique TCR sequences were included in an early release covering 550 to 800 HLA-typed donors. Of the approximately 400 genotyped donors, roughly 76% were placed in the genetic ancestry cluster associated with self-reported Caucasian donors. The study was designed to test whether signatures of past pathogen exposure could be identified by cataloging public T cell receptors. Using immunosequencing, the study profiled T cell repertoires from fewer than 700 subjects and related those repertoires to cytomegalovirus serostatus. A separate validation cohort of more than 100 different subjects was used in addition to the roughly 700-subject first cohort. To predict cytomegalovirus infection status, the study brought together high-throughput TCR immunosequencing, statistical association of individual TCRs with disease status, and machine learning. A later analysis re-analyzed previously published TCR beta repertoires from roughly 630 donors and added high-resolution HLA genotyping to study TCR occurrence patterns. The later analysis used no new phenotypic data to find candidate immune exposures, relying instead on TCR beta sequences and their occurrence across donors. In an earlier analysis of 587 of the donors, high-throughput TCR beta sequencing was used to judge whether each TCR beta V gene segment behaved as functional or pseudogenic. Alongside the repertoire data, information on donor age, sex, ethnicity and CMV serostatus was compiled. Genome-wide SNP genotypes for about three fifths of the roughly 670 donors were used in a later genetic analysis, which treated that subset as a discovery cohort. All discovery cohort repertoires had been generated using a single sequencing platform. Both class I and class II loci were covered by HLA typing, at four-digit resolution. The number of typed donors differed by locus: about 629-640 for A, B, C, DRB1 and DQB1; 500 to 550 for DQA1; 606 for DPA1; and 400 to 480 for DPB1. Because of strong linkage in the cohort, roughly five DR-DQ haplotypes were treated as single units for association and clustering. On average, around 200,000 unique TCR beta nucleotide sequences were sequenced per donor among a few hundred genotyped donors of the cohort, with 15% to 20% of those sequences being non-productive.

This clone has more than one count but fewer than ten. No cognate antigen has been identified for it. Base qualities are not recorded, but no much larger clone differs from it by a single base. Libraries were constructed by the immunoSEQ multiplex PCR assay. A mixture of 60 forward primers for TCR Vbeta segments and 13 reverse primers for TCR Jbeta segments was used in the multiplex PCR. The CDR3 region of rearranged TCR beta genes was amplified from genomic DNA by a multiplex PCR assay. The amplified TCR beta libraries were sequenced on the Illumina HiSeq System as 87-base-pair reads. The original methods were these. In a later analysis, tens of millions of unique TCR beta chains were counted across the approximately 620 repertoires, and approximately 9.9 million of these chains were shared by at least two donors. Raw reads were error-corrected and collapsed into unique sequences by a nearest-neighbor algorithm in which closely related sequences were merged to remove PCR and sequencing errors. V, D and J gene segments were assigned by aligning CDR3 sequences to IMGT reference sequences. For a sequence to be retained, a match of at least six nucleotides was required to both a V gene segment and a J gene segment. A rearrangement was called productive if the CDR3 had no stop codons and remained in frame with V and J, and every other rearrangement was called non-productive. Following IMGT convention, CDR3 was defined as the stretch from the second conserved V-encoded cysteine up to the conserved J-encoded phenylalanine. The earlier analysis of a few hundred of the donors excluded any sequence lacking an unambiguous match to a single V gene segment. An earlier analysis of a few hundred of the donors called V segments functional above 56.7% productive rearrangements and segregating when the between-donor standard deviation exceeded 5%. To diagnose cytomegalovirus status from the catalog of TCR beta chain sequences, a statistical classification framework was built. In a later analysis, V and J genes were assigned by comparing TCR nucleotide sequences against IMGT/GENE-DB human TR gene sequences. Using the TCRdist pipeline, a later analysis assigned CDR3 sequences along with most-parsimonious VDJ recombination scenarios. In a later analysis, each TCR beta chain was defined by its CDR3 amino acid sequence together with its V-gene family, and reads without a unique V-gene family were excluded. To address suspected cross-contamination and a sequencing artifact, a later analysis removed several hundred highly shared, low-generation-probability nucleotide sequences. A later analysis calculated a clonal expansion index for each public chain from normalized within-repertoire ranks of inferred template counts. Generation probabilities in a later analysis came from a VDJ recombination model fitted to out-of-frame rearrangements, and those results were checked against IGoR. A later analysis scored TCR-TCR, TCR-HLA and TCR-CMV co-occurrence with hypergeometric tests, applying a repertoire-size bias correction to TCR pairs. False discovery rates were estimated in a later analysis by permuting HLA or CMV assignments 20 times. In a later analysis, co-occurring TCRs were grouped with DBSCAN, and TCRdist sequence similarity was added when clustering was performed within HLA-allele-positive subsets. Repertoires with fewer than 30,000 or more than 120,000 public chains were left out of co-occurrence clustering, as were a handful of repertoires with anomalous nucleotide sharing. The table was pulled from immuneACCESS by TCRdb, which kept in-frame rearrangements only. Such tables lose some clones; where checked, under half of the loss comes from unresolved V genes, and the rest has no known cause. The V and J calls and clone size come from that table; D and trimming were worked out from the DNA. The sample yields around 150,000 clones; approximately 61% were counted once. Under 2% of the sample comes from the top ten.

On the study overall, not on this receptor specifically: A later analysis found that HLA-associated TCR beta chains were more clonally expanded and had lower generation probabilities than equally common non-associated chains. When HLA alleles, especially DR and DQ, strongly co-occurred, attributing TCR associations to individual alleles was difficult. This cohort had only TCR beta chains sequenced, and the lack of alpha or paired-chain data limited which features could be detected. Sequencing depth was assumed to be roughly uniform across donors in the presence/absence analyses, though that assumption may not hold. Most TCR sequences were observed very rarely across donors, whereas some public TCRs were present in many individuals. In a later analysis, several top co-occurrence clusters were reported to appear linked to parvovirus B19, influenza, CMV and Epstein-Barr virus. HLA typing was unavailable for some donors at each locus, so association tests used only the typed subset. A later analysis found that most CMV-associated TCR beta chains appeared HLA-restricted, with HLA associations seemingly driven largely by CMV exposure. A further reported finding was that TCR beta sequences accurately predicted the HLA-A and HLA-B alleles for most subjects in the first cohort. A group of highly shared sequence variants was considered likely to be a technical artifact of the sequencing pipeline. The classifier was reported to diagnose cytomegalovirus status with high specificity and sensitivity in both the original and validation cohorts. Immune exposure information for the cohort was limited to CMV serostatus. The study gave a list of 150 to 200 TCR beta chains associated with cytomegalovirus. Because counts were too low, more than 15 rarely observed V segments, including chromosome 9 orphons, were left out of the earlier analysis of about 620 of the donors. An earlier analysis of 450 to 750 of the donors showed that most TCR beta V segments appeared in productive rearrangements either about 87% or about 30% of the time, which broadly matched IMGT annotations. In a later analysis, the rate of TCR association differed among HLA loci, with DRB1 alleles having the most associated TCRs and HLA-C alleles having the fewest. In vitro tests confirmed that three of the cytomegalovirus-associated TCR beta chains recognize cytomegalovirus antigens. Specific HLA alleles were associated with over 15,000 TCR beta sequences at a false discovery rate of 0.05 in a later analysis. Linkage disequilibrium might explain the correlated functional status among segregating V segments, but an unknown experimental factor could not be excluded. According to a later genetic analysis, donors in an Asian-associated ancestry cluster had fewer N-insertions in productive TCRs than the approximately 650-donor mean. A later genetic analysis associated a missense DCLRE1C variant with V-gene and J-gene trimming of TCR beta chains, and an independent cohort replicated the association. The authors suggested that the approach could potentially be extended to other disease states and immunological phenotypes.

The cohort consisted of 600 to 750 healthy bone marrow donors. At the time of sampling, all cohort members were nominally healthy, though unrecorded immune exposures were likely present. CMV serostatus was recorded as positive for some 300 and negative for about 50% of the roughly 670 cohort members, whereas no CMV serostatus was recorded for the donor in question. A peripheral blood sample was collected from each donor, and TCR beta sequencing was performed on peripheral blood mononuclear cells. The Qiagen DNeasy Blood Extraction Kit was used to extract genomic DNA from the blood cell samples. The sequence was obtained from a human donor in good health. Sequenced material: PBMCs.

The CDR3: CASSPRASDAYEQYF. The DNA sequence is as follows: TGTGCCAGTAGTCCCCGGGCTAGCGACGCCTACGAGCAGTACTTC. Here the chain combines TRBV19 and TRBJ2-7; possibly the D gene is TRBD2, per 6 matching bases. Including the terminal cysteine and phenylalanine, the CDR3 comprises 15 residues. The only DNA kept is the CDR3, 45 bases in frame from the first base. From a lookup of the germline V gene (reference sequence), CDR1 and CDR2 are LNHDA and SQIVND. At the junction V is shortened by 5 bases and J by 2 bases, with 16 bases in between.